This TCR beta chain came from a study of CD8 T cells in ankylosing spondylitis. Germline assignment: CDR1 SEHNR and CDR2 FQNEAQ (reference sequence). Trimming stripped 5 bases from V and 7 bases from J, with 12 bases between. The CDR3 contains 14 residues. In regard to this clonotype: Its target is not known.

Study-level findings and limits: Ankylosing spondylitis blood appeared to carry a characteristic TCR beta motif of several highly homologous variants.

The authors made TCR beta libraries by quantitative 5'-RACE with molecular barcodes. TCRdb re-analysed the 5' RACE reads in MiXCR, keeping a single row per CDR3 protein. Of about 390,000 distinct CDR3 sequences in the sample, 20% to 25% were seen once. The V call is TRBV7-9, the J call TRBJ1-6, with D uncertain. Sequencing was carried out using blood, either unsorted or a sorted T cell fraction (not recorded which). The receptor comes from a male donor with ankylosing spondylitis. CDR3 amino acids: CASSQGYSNSPLHF. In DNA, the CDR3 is TGTGCCAGCAGCCAAGGGTATAGCAATTCACCCCTCCACTTT.